This TCR beta chain was sequenced during a study of monozygotic twins with inflammatory bowel disease. TCRdb reprocessed the 5' RACE reads and stores each CDR3 protein as one record, lacking DNA. The table for this sample gives fewer than 550,000 distinct CDR3 sequences. The CDR3 covers 15 residues. Germline V gene data show CDR1 as SGHTA and CDR2 as FQGNSA. This rearrangement joins TRBV7-2 to TRBJ1-1; TCRdb's D call, TRBD1, is unchecked because there is no DNA. The sequence was collected from a human donor with ulcerative colitis or Crohn's disease, or a healthy co-twin of an affected twin (not recorded which). Sequenced material: blood. The CDR3 protein is CASSRQGDLNTEAFF.